A selection of T cell receptor beta chains follows, all from one sample in a study of blood T cell repertoires in COVID-19. Repertoires were generated with immunoSEQ multiplex PCR, while TCRdb's copy carries only in-frame clones and drops some. The table shows under 350,000 clones, with 65% to 90% occurring only once. Sequencing was performed on peripheral blood. These receptors were obtained from a human donor in a cohort sampled during active COVID-19. The CDR3 runs from the conserved cysteine through the conserved F or W. Fields, in order: clone size, D gene, V gene, J gene, CDR3 DNA, CDR3 protein. A D gene is named only where the DNA matches it firmly. Clone size is shown for a subset of rows, as once, few, many or a class of expanded clone.

.	.	TRBV3-1/TRBV3-2	TRBJ2-1	TGTGCCAGCAGCCAAGATAGGAGGCAGTACAATGAGCAGTTCTTC	CASSQDRRQYNEQFF
.	TRBD1	TRBV19	TRBJ1-1	TGTGCCAGTAGGTCGCCGGGACAGCGTGAAGCTTTCTTT	CASRSPGQREAFF
.	.	TRBV27	TRBJ1-1	TGTGCCAGCTCGAATCCCGGGACACCTATTACTGAAGCTTTCTTT	CASSNPGTPITEAFF
.	.	TRBV28	TRBJ1-1	TGTGCCAGCACCATGGGGGGGGCGCGGACTGAAGCTTTCTTT	CASTMGGARTEAFF
.	.	TRBV5-5	TRBJ1-4	TGTGCCAGCAGCTTGGGCGACAGGCGGAATGAAAAACTGTTTTTT	CASSLGDRRNEKLFF
.	.	TRBV7-9	TRBJ2-1	TGTGCCAGTCGAGAAGGGGGGGCTAGTTCCTACAATGAGCAGTTCTTC	CASREGGASSYNEQFF
.	TRBD1	TRBV6-1	TRBJ2-7	TGTGCCAGCAGTGAAGTGGAAACAGGGGGCCTGTACTTC	CASSEVETGGLYF
.	.	TRBV5-1	TRBJ1-1	TGCGCCAGCAGTCCCCAGGCCTCGAACACTGAAGCTTTCTTT	CASSPQASNTEAFF
.	.	TRBV6-6	TRBJ1-2	TGTGCCAGCAGTTACTCTGGAGGAAACTATGGCTACACCTTC	CASSYSGGNYGYTF
few	TRBD1	TRBV2	TRBJ1-5	TGTGCCAGCAGTGAGAGACAGGGGAATCAGCCCCAGCATTTT	CASSERQGNQPQHF
.	TRBD1	TRBV28	TRBJ1-2	TGTGCCAGCAGCAGAACCGGGACAGGGGATGGGGGCTACACCTTC	CASSRTGTGDGGYTF
.	TRBD2	TRBV9	TRBJ2-7	TGTGCCAGCAGCGTAGGGGGGAGCAGCGGGACCTACGAGCAGTACTTC	CASSVGGSSGTYEQYF
.	.	TRBV7-8	TRBJ2-7	TGTGCCAGCAGCTTGAGGGAGGGGGTCTACGAGCAGTACTTC	CASSLREGVYEQYF
.	.	TRBV25-1	TRBJ2-7	TGTGCCAGCAGTGTTACAGCTACCTACGAGCAGTACTTC	CASSVTATYEQYF
.	TRBD2	TRBV5-4	TRBJ2-7	TGTGCCAGCAGCCCGTCCCTCGGCGGGAGAGTCAACGAGCAGTACTTC	CASSPSLGGRVNEQYF